The 4 T cell receptor beta chains below were found in one sample sequenced in a study of tumor-infiltrating lymphocytes in oesophageal squamous cell carcinoma (TCRdb year 2016). Library prep was done by PCR. The data were produced on an Illumina HiSeq 2000. The raw public data were reprocessed by TCRdb itself: fastp quality trimming at Q25, MiXCR clonotype calling, in-frame beta chains only. CDR3 protein duplicates are merged, each entry listing the most common genes and DNA. The sample includes some 10,000 distinct CDR3 sequences, with about 60% observed a single time. The ten biggest clones cover 35% of the sample. Sequenced input: esophageal tumor tissue. Source of these receptors: a male donor with esophageal squamous cell carcinoma.

This clonotype has just one count. The V and J genes are TRBV7-9 and TRBJ2-5, with D uncertain. This CDR3 comprises 15 residues. The germline V and J ends were trimmed by 3 bases and 11 bases, with 22 bases remaining between them. Germline CDR1 SEHNR, CDR2 FQNEAQ (reference sequence). The CDR3 sequence: CASSFSDTSYNEQYF. CDR3 nucleotide sequence: TGTGCCAGCAGCTTCTCCGATACCTCCTACAATGAGCAGTACTTC.

Concerning this clonotype: Here the CDR3 omits its conserved ending phenylalanine or tryptophan, so a read error is the likely source. The DNA is left out, because the CDR3 cannot be placed on it with certainty; the CDR3 is given as TCRdb lists it. The V call is TRBV12-3 or TRBV12-4, the J call TRBJ2-6; TRBD1 is taken as the D call from the table, unchecked against the DNA. Counting both end residues, the CDR3 totals 8 amino acids. The CDR3 is CASSLAPG.

This clonotype showed up many times. The rearrangement links TRBV10-3 to TRBJ2-1, with 14 positions matching TRBD2. CDR3 length equals 17 residues. V lost 4 bases to trimming and J lost 4 bases; unmatched junction nucleotides: 6. CDR1 is ENHRY, CDR2 SYGVKD, per germline. CDR3 sequence (DNA): TGTGCCATCAGTGCCAAAGGACTAGCGGGAGGATACAATGAGCAGTTCTTC. As protein: CAISAKGLAGGYNEQFF.

The V call is TRBV12-3 or TRBV12-4, the J call TRBJ2-7, with D perhaps matching TRBD1 (5 bases). The end of the DNA aligns better with TRBJ2-1, so the J call may be wrong. The CDR3 is made up of 13 amino acids. The CDR3 is CASSWASAGEQFF. The CDR3 coding sequence is TGTGCCAGCAGTTGGGCCTCTGCAGGGGAGCAGTTCTTC.